Here is one TCR beta chain with its context. This sample was included in a study of T cells in Graves' hyperthyroidism and ophthalmopathy. Study information: Peripheral blood was collected at initial diagnosis, before any treatment.

The CDR3 regions of TCR beta were amplified from RNA transcripts. A set of HTBI primers served as the primers for a first-round RT-PCR of the TCR CDR3. Via MiXCR, TCRdb re-called the multiplex PCR reads, giving one row per CDR3 protein. The sample records 280,000 or so distinct CDR3 sequences, under 30% being singletons. The sample was blood. This TCR was recovered from a man aged 35 to 55 with Graves' hyperthyroidism that later progressed to Graves' ophthalmopathy.

DNA for the CDR3: TGTGCCTGGATGGCGGGAAGCGAGACCCAGTACTTC. It specifies CAWMAGSETQYF. The chain recombines TRBV30 with TRBJ2-5, with a weak D call TRBD2 (6 bases). Trimming removed 4 bases from V and 5 bases from J, with 11 bases in between. The CDR3 sequence is 12 residues long. Germline CDR1 GTSNPN, CDR2 SVGIG (reference sequence).